Following are 5 T cell receptor beta chains from one sample sequenced in a study of tumor and adjacent non-tumor tissue in lung cancer. Three rounds of nested PCR, following a modified ARM-PCR protocol, produced the TCRbeta library. TCRdb re-called the multiplex PCR reads through MiXCR, storing one row per CDR3 protein. The table includes roughly 90,000 distinct CDR3 sequences, 65% to 80% detected once. RNA was extracted from bulk tissue without any cell sorting. Distant lung tissue was collected more than 3 cm away from the tumor edge. Input material: distant non-tumor lung tissue. These receptors were taken from a woman aged 45-65 years with non-small cell lung cancer.

The CDR3 DNA reads as TGTGCCAGTACCAGGGGACTAACGGGAGGGCCGGGGAATGAGCAGTTCTTC. Translating it yields CASTRGLTGGPGNEQFF. This chain joins TRBV6-1 and TRBJ2-1; 8 nucleotides align to TRBD2. The CDR3 spans 17 residues. Germline CDR1 and CDR2: MNHNS and SASEGT. The ends lost 9 bases at V and 7 bases at J; junction bases unmatched: 20.

Comment on this clonotype: Because the CDR3 is missing its conserved closing phenylalanine or tryptophan, this is likely a read error. The chain employs TRBV12-5 and TRBJ2-7, with 9 bases matching TRBD1. J gave up 2 bases and V 5 bases, and 7 bases lay outside the gene matches. CDR1 LGHNT and CDR2 FRNRAP come from the germline V gene. This CDR3 region has 15 residues. The CDR3 sequence is CASGPRTGEPYEQYS. The DNA of the CDR3 is TGTGCTAGTGGTCCCAGGACAGGGGAGCCCTACGAGCAGTACTCC.

The V call is TRBV18, the J call TRBJ1-4; D uncertain. This CDR3 comprises 15 residues. Trimming pared 0 bases from V and 5 bases from J, leaving 10 bases between. CDR1 is KGHSH and CDR2 is LQKENI in the germline V gene. CDR3 in amino acids: CASSPPSSSNEKLFF. The CDR3 bases are TGTGCCAGCTCACCACCGAGTAGCTCGAATGAAAAACTGTTTTTT.

As concerns this clonotype: The missing conserved phenylalanine or tryptophan at the end of this CDR3 makes a read error likely. The rearrangement joins TRBV10-2 to TRBJ2-1; TRBD1 aligns across 9 bases. The V and J ends lost 6 bases and 5 bases, in that order; junction bases with no gene match: 8. Germline V gene sequence: CDR1 WSHSY, CDR2 SAAADI. The CDR3 contains 15 residues. This chain's CDR3 is CASSRTGVGHNEQFI. Here the CDR3 DNA reads TGCGCCAGCAGCAGGACAGGGGTGGGACACAATGAGCAGTTCATC.

To note about this clonotype: This CDR3 fails to terminate in the conserved phenylalanine or tryptophan, so it likely reflects a read error. The limits of the CDR3 on the DNA are not certain, so only TCRdb's listed CDR3 is given. The gene calls are TRBV29-1 and TRBJ2-7; TRBD1, the D gene given by the table, was not confirmed from the DNA. In germline, CDR1 is SQVTM, CDR2 ANQGSEA. The CDR3 adds up to 11 amino acids, both ends counted. CDR3 sequence: CSVSRDGEHYS.